The clone carrying this T cell receptor (beta chain) was seen at least ten times. Profiling relied on immunoSEQ multiplex PCR, and the TCRdb table lists in-frame clones only, not all of them. The sample contains 40,000 or so clones, none of them singletons. This CDR3 region has 13 residues. Germline V lookup: CDR1 MNHNS, CDR2 SASEGT. Deletions cut 7 bases from V and 5 bases from J, with 15 bases between. The source of the sample is a study of T cells after posttransplantation cyclophosphamide. This clonotype was obtained from a man aged 25-45 years in good health and a related stem cell transplant donor. The sample was PBMCs. This sequence joins TRBV6-1 and TRBJ2-7; a weak D match, TRBD1 (6 bases). CDR3 DNA: TGTGCCAGCATACTCCTAGGGGGTAACGAGCAGTACTTC. Translated: CASILLGGNEQYF.